The 17 T cell receptor beta chains listed next were all sequenced from one sample in a study of blood T cell repertoires in COVID-19. The data were produced by immunoSEQ multiplex PCR, yet TCRdb's version contains in-frame clones alone and is incomplete. Of around 150,000 clones detected, roughly four fifths appear once; the ten largest clones hold roughly 8.6%. Source material: peripheral blood. These receptors came from a woman between 45 and 60 years old with active or convalescent COVID-19.

The CDR3 is CASSLGFSGSWTDTQYF. The CDR3 bases are TGTGCCAGCAGTTTAGGCTTTAGCGGGAGCTGGACAGATACGCAGTATTTT. The chain employs TRBV27 and TRBJ2-3; TRBD2 agrees at 9 bases. Per germline, CDR1 MNHEY and CDR2 SMNVEV (reference sequence). CDR3 length: 17 amino acids. Germline trimming cut 2 bases from V and 3 bases from J; bases unmatched to any gene: 9.

CDR3 DNA sequence: TGTGCCAGTAGTATTTCACGGGGAGCAACTAATGAAAAACTGTTTTTT. Encoded protein: CASSISRGATNEKLFF. The chain recombines TRBV19 with TRBJ1-4; D uncertain. Germline values: CDR1 LNHDA, CDR2 SQIVND (reference sequence). Deletions cut 3 bases from V and 0 bases from J, with 11 bases between. This CDR3 has 16 amino acids.

The V and J genes are TRBV7-2 and TRBJ2-1, with 8 nucleotides matching TRBD2. The germline V gene has CDR1 SGHTA and CDR2 FQGNSA. The J segment lost 8 bases and the V segment lost 6 bases, leaving 12 bases of the junction unmatched. This CDR3 is built from 15 residues. This chain's CDR3 is CASRLSASGYDEQFF. The DNA of the CDR3 is TGTGCCAGCAGACTTAGCGCTAGCGGGTACGATGAGCAGTTCTTC.

The chain recombines TRBV18 with TRBJ1-3; possible D gene TRBD1, 6 bases. The CDR3 is 13 amino acids. The germline V and J ends were trimmed by 5 bases and 4 bases, with 9 bases remaining between them. Germline CDR1 and CDR2: KGHSH and LQKENI. The CDR3 DNA reads as TGTGCCAGCTCATCAGGGGCGGGAAACACCATATATTTT. Translating gives CASSSGAGNTIYF.

The rearrangement links TRBV2 to TRBJ1-1; 7 bases fit TRBD1. V shed 6 bases and J 3 bases; nucleotides not matched to a gene: 7. Germline V gene lookup returns CDR1 SNHLY and CDR2 FYNNEI. The CDR3 covers 14 residues. The CDR3 nucleotides are TGTGCCAGCAGACCAACAGGGGTACACACTGAAGCTTTCTTT. It specifies CASRPTGVHTEAFF.

The chain employs TRBV27 and TRBJ2-3; tentative D call: TRBD2 (6 bases). CDR1 is MNHEY and CDR2 is SMNVEV in the germline V gene (reference sequence). The CDR3 loop spans 15 amino acids. With 4 bases removed from V and 1 base from J, the gap between germline ends came to 12 bases. Here the CDR3 reads CASSSRGLGTDTQYF. For the CDR3, the DNA is TGTGCCAGCAGTTCGCGGGGACTCGGCACAGATACGCAGTATTTT.

The V and J genes are TRBV6-2 or TRBV6-3 and TRBJ2-7, with TRBD2 identical over 7 bases. V was pared by 2 bases and J by 6 bases, with 7 bases of the junction left unmatched. The germline CDR1 and CDR2 sequences are MNHEY and SVGEGT. The CDR3 loop spans 14 amino acids. This CDR3 is CASSYGGLTSEQYF. The CDR3 nucleotides are TGTGCCAGCAGTTACGGGGGACTAACCTCCGAGCAGTACTTC.

J is TRBJ1-1 and V is TRBV28; 7 nucleotides agree with TRBD1. Germline V CDR1 and CDR2: MDHEN, SYDVKM. Unmatched junction bases numbered 9, after V lost 8 bases and J lost 0 bases. The CDR3 loop spans 15 amino acids. CDR3 in amino acids: CASERGLGMNTEAFF. DNA for the CDR3: TGTGCCAGCGAGAGGGGGCTGGGGATGAACACTGAAGCTTTCTTT.

The chain combines TRBV28 with TRBJ2-7; a weak D match, TRBD1 (7 bases). Germline V gene data show CDR1 as MDHEN and CDR2 as SYDVKM. Deletions cut 10 bases from V and 2 bases from J, with 15 bases between. The CDR3 length is 13 residues. CDR3 nucleotides: TGTGCCACCCACAGGGGACTTACCTACGAGCAGTACTTC. Its protein product is CATHRGLTYEQYF.

The gene calls are TRBV6-5 and TRBJ1-2; 9 nucleotides line up with TRBD1. V lost 8 bases to trimming and J lost 5 bases; unmatched junction nucleotides: 12. Germline-derived CDR1 and CDR2 are MNHEY and SVGAGI. There are 15 residues in the CDR3. CDR3 loop: CASLREQGAGYGYTF. The CDR3 DNA reads TGTGCCAGCCTGAGAGAACAGGGGGCAGGTTATGGCTACACCTTC.

V is TRBV5-1 and J is TRBJ1-6, with 9 bases identical to TRBD1. Germline V lookup: CDR1 SGHRS, CDR2 YFSETQ. V dropped 3 bases and J dropped 7; count of bases not matched to a gene: 5. The CDR3 has 15 residues. CDR3 coding DNA: TGCGCCAGCAGCTATACCGGGACAGGGAATTCACCCCTCCACTTT. Protein product: CASSYTGTGNSPLHF.

The chain is built from TRBV5-1 and TRBJ2-7, with D possibly matching TRBD1 (5 bases). V was trimmed by 3 bases and J by 2 bases, leaving 12 bases between them. Looked up from germline, CDR1 is SGHRS and CDR2 is YFSETQ. The length of the CDR3 is 14 residues. CDR3 in DNA: TGCGCCAGCAGCTGGCAGACAGATACCTACGAGCAGTACTTC. Translation: CASSWQTDTYEQYF.

The chain joins TRBV4-2 to TRBJ1-1; the D gene is possibly TRBD1 (5 bases). Germline-derived CDR1 and CDR2 are LGHNA and YNFKEQ. The CDR3 sequence is 16 residues long. V lost 4 bases, J lost 1 base, and 16 bases lay in between. CDR3 in DNA: TGTGCCAGCAGCCCCGGAGGGACGCTTTCGAACACTGAAGCTTTCTTT. It encodes CASSPGGTLSNTEAFF.

This rearrangement joins TRBV19 to TRBJ1-6, with D unresolved. This CDR3 comprises 14 residues. The V and J ends lost 7 bases and 0 bases respectively, with 7 bases between them. Germline assignment: CDR1 LNHDA and CDR2 SQIVND (reference sequence). The DNA of the CDR3 is TGTGCCAGTAATCCGAGCTCCTATAATTCACCCCTCCACTTT. It yields the protein CASNPSSYNSPLHF.

This clone has only one observation. One junction end does not reproduce the germline sequence, and a read error may be involved. This chain joins TRBV27 and TRBJ1-5, with TRBD1 identical over 7 bases. The V gene's germline CDR1 is MNHEY and CDR2 SMNVEV (reference sequence). The CDR3 is 17 residues long. Here the CDR3 DNA reads TGTGCCAGCAGTTTATCGAGGCACGGAGGGGGCAACCAGCCCCAGCATTTT. Protein product: CASSLSRHGGGNQPQHF.

The genes are TRBV28 and TRBJ1-1; D perhaps matches TRBD1 (6 bases). The V gene lost 7 bases and the J gene lost 5 bases, with 17 bases spanning the gap. Germline lookup yields CDR1 MDHEN and CDR2 SYDVKM. This CDR3 has 14 residues. The CDR3, as DNA: TGTGCCAGCACTCGAGGGGGAGCGGCGACTGAAGCTTTCTTT. It is translated as CASTRGGAATEAFF.

The CDR3 DNA reads as TGTGCCAGCAGCGCAATCTATGGCTACACCTTC. It is translated as CASSAIYGYTF. The genes are TRBV9 and TRBJ1-2; D is uncertain. Germline values: CDR1 SGDLS, CDR2 YYNGEE. Trimming cost V 3 bases and J 4 bases, with 4 bases left between them. CDR3 size: 11 residues.